The sequence of this T cell receptor (beta chain) was determined in a study of T cells after yellow fever vaccination (dated by TCRdb to about 2019). With respect to the entire study: The SMART-Seq v4 Ultra Low Input RNA kit was used to prepare libraries from fractions with low cell numbers. To follow T-cell clones before and after both primary and booster YFV17D yellow fever vaccination, bulk TCR alpha and beta repertoires underwent longitudinal sequencing. Two healthy male donors made up the cohort, one aged 18 to 30 years and the other aged 30 to 40 years. Blood samples were taken at several timepoints before and after primary and secondary immunization, and bulk PBMC replicates and cell subsets were isolated. Results the study describes overall, beyond this receptor: After the booster, most clones that had expanded after primary vaccination were detected again (approximately 96% of CD4 and roughly nine tenths of CD8), suggesting broad maintenance of memory. Because the study included only a couple of donors, the extent to which the findings can be generalized is limited. Compared with the primary T-cell response, the secondary T-cell response was weaker but faster, peaking on day 5 rather than day 15. Computational filtering was needed because FACS-sorted repertoires could contain abundant contaminating clonotypes from the bulk population. A small fraction of clonotypes appeared in both the CD4 and CD8 compartments, likely as a result of convergent recombination.

Sequencer: Illumina NovaSeq 6000. TCR cDNA was synthesized by 5'RACE template switching, which introduced a universal primer site and unique molecular identifiers. Priming of cDNA synthesis was performed from both the TCR alpha and TCR beta constant segments. Library amplification involved two PCR steps, and the second step added sample barcodes and sequencing adapters. Sequencing of libraries was done on Illumina HiSeq 2500 (2x100 bp) or NovaSeq (2x150 bp). The source study handled its data this way. MIGEC was used to demultiplex reads and collapse the reads into UMI consensus sequences, and MiXCR was used for V(D)J alignment. Clonotypes responding to the vaccine were identified with edgeR on replicate PBMC samples, with the criteria of FDR below 0.01 and a log2 fold change above 5 up to day 15. Bulk clonotypes were assigned CD4 or CD8 identity according to which sequenced CD4 or CD8 repertoire held them at higher abundance. The raw public data were reprocessed by TCRdb itself: fastp quality trimming at Q25, MiXCR clonotype calling, in-frame beta chains only. For every CDR3 protein sequence, its rows merge into one entry that carries the most common genes and DNA. TCRdb's processing, not the study's, gives the V and J calls here. The sample table records some 390,000 distinct CDR3 sequences; approximately 18% of these occur just once. Roughly 19% of the sample rests with the top ten.

This clonotype appeared a single time. What antigen it recognizes has not been identified. Qualities for individual bases were not recorded, and no much larger clone is one base off. A solitary read yields weak support. The label giving this sample's treatment or condition can be read as: live attenuated yellow fever vaccine strain. At each blood-draw timepoint, two biological replicates of bulk PBMCs were collected. PBMCs were isolated from peripheral blood using a standard Ficoll-Paque protocol. TriZol was used to extract RNA from bulk PBMCs, CD4 and CD8 fractions, and dextramer-positive and dextramer-negative fractions. The junction carries 13 bases between V and J, which are trimmed by 7 bases and 3 bases respectively. The germline V gene supplies CDR1 MNHNS and CDR2 SASEGT. The CDR3 goes from the cysteine to the phenylalanine over 13 residues. The only DNA kept is the CDR3, 39 bases in frame from the first base.

The chain was built from TRBV6-1 and TRBJ2-7; TRBD2 might be the D gene, on 6 matching bases. The starting material was PBMCs, obtained before the yellow fever booster vaccination. This TCR was recovered from a man aged 18 to 29 who received the YFV17D yellow fever vaccine. In nucleotides, the sequence is TGTGCCAGCACGGGGGTGGTTAGCTACGAGCAGTACTTC. It is translated as CASTGVVSYEQYF.